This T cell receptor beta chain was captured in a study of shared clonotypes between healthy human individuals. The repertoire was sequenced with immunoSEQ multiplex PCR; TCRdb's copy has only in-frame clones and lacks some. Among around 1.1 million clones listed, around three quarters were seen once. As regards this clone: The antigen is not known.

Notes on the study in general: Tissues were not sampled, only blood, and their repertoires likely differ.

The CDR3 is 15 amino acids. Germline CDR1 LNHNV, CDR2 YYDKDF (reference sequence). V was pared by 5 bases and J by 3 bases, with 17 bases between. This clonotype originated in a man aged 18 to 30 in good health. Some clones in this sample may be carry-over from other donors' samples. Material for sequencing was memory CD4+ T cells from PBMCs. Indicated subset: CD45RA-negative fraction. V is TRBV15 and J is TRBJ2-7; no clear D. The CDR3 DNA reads TGTGCCACCAGCCGCGGCGGTACAGAGTTCTACGAGCAGTACTTC. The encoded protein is CATSRGGTEFYEQYF.